Following are 20 T cell receptor beta chains from one sample sequenced in a study of blood T cell repertoires in COVID-19 (dated by TCRdb to about 2020). Library prep was done by the immunoSEQ multiplex PCR assay. TCRdb limited this immuneACCESS table to in-frame rearrangements with V and J called. A share of clones is missing; checked studies link under half to unresolved V genes, and the rest is unexplained. Counted in this sample were about 190,000 clones; about 88% of them appeared once. The ten largest clones capture 5% to 8% of the sample. Material: peripheral blood. The receptors were gathered from a woman aged 40 to 50 who had recovered from COVID-19.

The chain combines TRBV6-1 with TRBJ2-1; 10 bases are a match to TRBD2. V was clipped by 1 base and J by 6 bases; unmatched bases: 15. The CDR3 is 19 residues long. Germline V gene data show CDR1 as MNHNS and CDR2 as SASEGT. CDR3 protein: CASSEELAASGSLRNEQFF. The CDR3 DNA reads TGTGCCAGCAGTGAAGAATTGGCAGCTAGCGGGAGCTTGCGCAATGAGCAGTTCTTC.

The chain is built from TRBV19 and TRBJ2-7, with 7 bases aligning to TRBD1. V lost 1 base to trimming and J lost 4 bases; unmatched junction nucleotides: 10. Germline V gene sequence: CDR1 LNHDA, CDR2 SQIVND (reference sequence). CDR3 size: 16 residues. CDR3 loop: CASSIAGGTETYEQYF. CDR3 bases: TGTGCCAGTAGTATAGCCGGTGGGACAGAAACTTACGAGCAGTACTTC. The variable domain in full, with the rest retrieved from reference TRBV19 and TRBJ2-7, is DGGITQSPKYLFRKEGQNVTLSCEQNLNHDAMYWYRQDPGQGLRLIYYSQIVNDFQKGDIAEGYSVSREKKESFPLTVTSAQKNPTAFYLCASSIAGGTETYEQYFGPGTRLTVT.

This clone was seen just once. The J gene is TRBJ2-5, the V gene TRBV3-1 (or the pseudogene TRBV3-2); 7 bases line up with TRBD2. This CDR3 is built from 15 residues. Germline V gives CDR1 LGHDT, CDR2 YNNKEL (reference sequence). Unmatched junction bases numbered 3, after V lost 1 base and J lost 1 base. As DNA, the CDR3 is TGTGCCAGCAGCCAAGGGGGGGGTGCCCAAGAGACCCAGTACTTC. Translation: CASSQGGGAQETQYF.

This sequence joins TRBV11-2 and TRBJ1-4, with no clear D. V lost 1 base, J lost 5 bases, and 11 bases lay in between. The CDR3 spans 15 residues. CDR1 is SGHAT, CDR2 FQNNGV, per germline. The CDR3 DNA reads as TGTGCCAGCAGCTTAGTCGGTTCTAGGAATGAAAAACTGTTTTTT. The encoded protein is CASSLVGSRNEKLFF.

V and J are TRBV13 and TRBJ2-5; D might be TRBD2 (6 bases). The CDR3 contains 15 residues. Germline V CDR1 and CDR2: PRHDT, FYEKMQ (reference sequence). V was trimmed by 1 base and J by 2 bases, leaving 11 bases between them. CDR3 protein: CASSLDWGDQETQYF. CDR3 DNA sequence: TGTGCCAGCAGCTTAGATTGGGGGGATCAAGAGACCCAGTACTTC.

A remark on this clone: Germline is not matched at one junction end, which may reflect a read error. CDR3 DNA: TGTGCCACCAGCAGAGTGGACAGGGGGATTCTCTTC. This encodes CATSRVDRGILF. V and J are TRBV15 and TRBJ2-1; the match to TRBD1 covers 10 bases. The length of the CDR3 is 12 residues. Germline loops: CDR1 LNHNV, CDR2 YYDKDF (reference sequence).

V and J are TRBV2 and TRBJ1-1; 9 nucleotides line up with TRBD1. Germline CDR1 SNHLY, CDR2 FYNNEI. The CDR3 extends over 13 amino acids. Trimming removed 6 bases from V and 3 bases from J; junction bases left unmatched: 2. The CDR3 DNA reads TGTGCCAGCAGCCGGGACAGGGACACTGAAGCTTTCTTT. As protein: CASSRDRDTEAFF. Full variable domain (rest looked up from reference TRBV2 and TRBJ1-1): EPEVTQTPSHQVTQMGQEVILRCVPISNHLYFYWYRQILGQKVEFLVSFYNNEISEKSEIFDDQFSVERPDGSNFTLKIRSTKLEDSAMYFCASSRDRDTEAFFGQGTRLTVV.

This sequence joins TRBV28 and TRBJ2-1; 9 nucleotides line up with TRBD1. The CDR3 runs to 12 residues. V lost 11 bases, J lost 9 bases, and 8 bases stayed unmatched. The V gene's germline CDR1 is MDHEN and CDR2 SYDVKM. CDR3 region: CAVGDREGEQFF. CDR3 in DNA: TGTGCCGTTGGGGACAGGGAAGGTGAGCAGTTCTTC.

The rearrangement joins TRBV14 to TRBJ1-2; D gene unclear. Germline loops: CDR1 SGHDN, CDR2 FVKESK. The CDR3 is made up of 13 amino acids. V was shortened by 1 base and J by 5 bases, with 8 bases between the two germline ends. The CDR3 sequence is CASSQGGVYGYTF. For the CDR3, the DNA is TGTGCCAGCAGCCAAGGGGGAGTTTATGGCTACACCTTC.

The rearrangement joins TRBV28 to TRBJ2-3, with a tentative D call TRBD2 (6 bases). This CDR3 has 16 amino acids. Germline V gives CDR1 MDHEN, CDR2 SYDVKM. V was trimmed by 5 bases and J by 2 bases, leaving 17 bases between them. The CDR3 spells CASSPQSGVPTDTQYF. In DNA, the CDR3 is TGTGCCAGCAGTCCACAATCGGGGGTCCCCACAGATACGCAGTATTTT.

The chain employs TRBV9 and TRBJ2-6; D is ambiguous. Trimming left V 2 bases short and J 0 bases short, with 15 bases between. Germline CDR1 is SGDLS and CDR2 is YYNGEE. This CDR3 contains 18 residues. CDR3 sequence (DNA): TGTGCCAGCAGCGTGAACCGGGTCCCCAACTCTGGGGCCAACGTCCTGACTTTC. This encodes CASSVNRVPNSGANVLTF. The full variable domain, its missing parts supplied by reference TRBV9 and TRBJ2-6, is DSGVTQTPKHLITATGQRVTLRCSPRSGDLSVYWYQQSLDQGLQFLIQYYNGEERAKGNILERFSAQQFPDLHSELNLSSLELGDSALYFCASSVNRVPNSGANVLTFGAGSRLTVL.

This chain connects TRBV24-1 to TRBJ2-5; possibly TRBD1 for D (7 bases). Trimming cost V 3 bases and J 5 bases, with 15 bases left between them. CDR1 is KGHDR, CDR2 SFDVKD, per germline. This CDR3 contains 15 residues. Here the CDR3 reads CATSDPTGAGETQYF. The CDR3 region has the DNA TGTGCCACCAGTGATCCTACAGGGGCGGGGGAGACCCAGTACTTC.

The genes are TRBV3-1 (or the pseudogene TRBV3-2) and TRBJ1-3; D possibly corresponds to TRBD1 (6 bases). This CDR3 has 15 residues. The germline V gene has CDR1 LGHDT and CDR2 YNNKEL (reference sequence). V gave up 6 bases and J gave up 0 bases, with 12 bases separating them. Written as DNA, the CDR3 is TGTGCCAGCAGTCAGGGGAGAAGCTCTGGAAACACCATATATTTT. This gives the protein CASSQGRSSGNTIYF.

In its sample, this clone was seen a few times. The rearrangement joins TRBV19 to TRBJ1-5, with 12 bases aligning to TRBD1. Trimming at V came to 6 bases and at J to 6 bases, leaving 6 bases not matched to a gene. Germline CDR1 is LNHDA and CDR2 is SQIVND (reference sequence). CDR3 length: 15 amino acids. The CDR3 nucleotides read TGTGCCAGTAGACCGGGACAGGGGGCGATTCAGCCCCAGCATTTT. It specifies CASRPGQGAIQPQHF.

The gene calls are TRBV28 and TRBJ2-1, with 8 bases that match TRBD2. CDR3 size: 14 residues. Germline V gives CDR1 MDHEN, CDR2 SYDVKM. The V segment lost 6 bases and the J segment 5 bases; nucleotides outside the gene matches: 6. CDR3: CASRPGRANNEQFF. The CDR3 DNA sequence: TGTGCCAGCAGGCCCGGGAGGGCCAACAATGAGCAGTTCTTC.

The CDR3 sequence is CASSLVTVQDTQYF. As DNA, the CDR3 is TGCGCCAGCAGCTTAGTAACTGTGCAAGATACGCAGTATTTT. V usage is TRBV5-1 and J usage is TRBJ2-3; D is unresolved. Germline loops: CDR1 SGHRS, CDR2 YFSETQ. V gave up 2 bases and J gave up 5 bases, with 12 bases separating them. This CDR3 has 14 amino acids.

The V gene is TRBV2, the J gene TRBJ1-4; TRBD1 agrees at 7 bases. From germline, CDR1 is SNHLY and CDR2 FYNNEI. The CDR3 has 15 residues. V trimming: 1 base; J trimming: 5 bases; junction bases outside the gene matches: 4. The CDR3 spells CASSEVGTENEKLFF. Written as DNA, the CDR3 is TGTGCCAGCAGTGAAGTTGGGACAGAGAATGAAAAACTGTTTTTT.

The chain has TRBV5-4 and TRBJ1-1; no definite D call. This CDR3 spans 14 amino acids. Germline V lookup: CDR1 SGHNT, CDR2 YYREEE (reference sequence). V was pared by 3 bases and J by 5 bases, with 14 bases between. CDR3 residues: CASSSPVVNTEAFF. In nucleotides, the CDR3 is TGTGCCAGCAGCTCACCAGTGGTAAATACTGAAGCTTTCTTT.

This clone was found many times. CDR3 bases: TGTGCCAGCAGTGACTCTCAAACCGGGGAGCTGTTTTTT. Amino acid sequence: CASSDSQTGELFF. The chain employs TRBV6-4 and TRBJ2-2; D gene unclear. This CDR3 is built from 13 residues. Trimming shortened V by 0 bases and J by 5 bases, and 4 bases separated the two germline ends. CDR1 MRHNA and CDR2 SNTAGT come from the germline V gene.

This chain links TRBV7-6 with TRBJ1-1; tentative D call: TRBD1 (6 bases). The CDR3 totals 14 residues. Trimming removed 5 bases from V and 1 base from J, with 11 bases in between. The V gene's germline CDR1 is SGHVS and CDR2 FNYEAQ. CDR3 DNA sequence: TGTGCCAGCAGCCCCCAAGGGGGGAACACTGAAGCTTTCTTT. As protein: CASSPQGGNTEAFF.